The 20 T cell receptor beta chains below all came from one sample that was sequenced in a study of blood T cells in healthy people across ages. PCR was performed a second time for about 7 to 11 cycles using a sample-barcoded 5' primer and a J-beta primer mix. One entry per CDR3 protein, called by TCRdb with MiXCR from the 5' RACE reads. Here the sample spans about 1 million distinct CDR3 sequences, more than 35% being singletons. Specimen: blood. The source of these receptors is an older woman in good health.

In this sample, this clonotype turned up a few times. The V gene is TRBV6-2 or TRBV6-3, the J gene TRBJ2-3; 13 bases line up with TRBD2. The CDR3 length is 12 residues. V was pared by 6 bases and J by 14 bases, with 5 bases of the junction left unmatched. Germline V lookup: CDR1 MNHEY, CDR2 SVGEGT. The CDR3 sequence: CASSRTSGRGYF. CDR3 nucleotide sequence: TGTGCCAGCAGCCGCACTAGCGGGAGGGGGTATTTT.

In its sample, this clonotype was seen a few times. The rearrangement links TRBV18 to TRBJ1-5, with no clear D. Trimming took off 5 bases at V and 3 bases at J, with 11 bases between the two ends. CDR3 length: 14 amino acids. CDR1 is KGHSH, CDR2 LQKENI, per germline. The CDR3 loop is CASSNREPNQPQHF. The CDR3 DNA is TGTGCCAGCTCAAACCGGGAACCCAATCAGCCCCAGCATTTT.

The table lists this clonotype with a few counts. The chain employs TRBV27 and TRBJ2-4; 14 nucleotides agree with TRBD2. Near its end, the DNA agrees better with TRBJ2-7, so the J call may be wrong. Per germline, CDR1 MNHEY and CDR2 SMNVEV (reference sequence). The CDR3 runs to 18 residues. The CDR3 DNA sequence: TGTGCCAGCAGTAAATCCGGGACTAGCGGGAGTAAGTCCTACGAGCAGTACTTC. This gives the protein CASSKSGTSGSKSYEQYF.

CDR3 loop: CASSTPNNEQFF. As DNA, the CDR3 is TGTGCCAGCAGTACTCCCAACAATGAGCAGTTCTTC. This sequence joins TRBV28 and TRBJ2-1; no definite D call. Looked up from germline, CDR1 is MDHEN and CDR2 is SYDVKM. Trimming pared 5 bases from V and 5 bases from J, leaving 7 bases between. The CDR3 runs 12 residues.

As DNA, the CDR3 is TGTGCCAGCAGTTTCGGGACAGGGGGTGCAACTAATGAAAAACTGTTTTTT. This encodes CASSFGTGGATNEKLFF. The V call is TRBV6-6, the J call TRBJ1-4, with TRBD1 matching over 11 bases. The V and J ends lost 4 bases and 0 bases, in that order; junction bases with no gene match: 4. There are 17 residues in the CDR3. Germline lookup yields CDR1 MNHNY and CDR2 SVGAGI (reference sequence).

In this sample, this clonotype turned up a few times. The chain recombines TRBV29-1 with TRBJ1-2; the match to TRBD1 covers 9 bases. Germline-derived CDR1 and CDR2 are SQVTM and ANQGSEA. V lost 6 bases and J lost 4; bases outside the gene matches: 6. The CDR3 contains 13 residues. The CDR3 sequence: CSVGGTGFYGYTF. CDR3 sequence (DNA): TGCAGCGTCGGCGGGACAGGGTTCTATGGCTACACCTTC.

The chain carries TRBV3-1 and TRBJ2-1; D unclear. The V and J ends lost 1 base and 4 bases respectively, with 11 bases between them. The CDR3 spans 15 residues. The germline gives CDR1 LGHDT, CDR2 YNNKEL (reference sequence). The CDR3 region has the DNA TGTGCCAGCAGCCAAGTCGAATGGCGTTACAATGAGCAGTTCTTC. Translation: CASSQVEWRYNEQFF.

This clonotype was picked up a small number of times. The J gene is TRBJ2-7, the V gene TRBV27; D may be TRBD1 (5 bases). CDR3 length equals 14 residues. Per germline, CDR1 MNHEY and CDR2 SMNVEV (reference sequence). The V end was cut by 1 base, the J end by 2 bases, with 9 bases between. In nucleotides, the CDR3 is TGTGCCAGCAGTTTATACAGGAATGCCTACGAGCAGTACTTC. It translates to CASSLYRNAYEQYF.

The CDR3 loop is CASSLGLGKETQYF. The CDR3 DNA reads as TGTGCCAGCAGCTTAGGCCTCGGGAAAGAGACCCAGTACTTC. This chain joins TRBV13 and TRBJ2-5; TRBD2 might be the D (5 bases). The V gene's germline CDR1 is PRHDT and CDR2 FYEKMQ (reference sequence). Trimming took 0 bases from V and 3 from J, leaving 8 bases between them. This CDR3 region has 14 residues.

This chain uses TRBV24-1 with TRBJ2-1; D is perhaps TRBD2 (5 bases). The CDR3 has 13 residues. V lost 7 bases and J lost 3, with 9 bases in between. Per the germline V gene, CDR1 is KGHDR and CDR2 is SFDVKD. CDR3 region: CATRGVNYNEQFF. The CDR3 nucleotides are TGTGCCACCAGGGGAGTGAACTACAATGAGCAGTTCTTC.

This clonotype occurred a few times. V and J are TRBV10-3 and TRBJ2-7, with TRBD2 identical over 14 bases. In germline, CDR1 is ENHRY, CDR2 SYGVKD. CDR3 length equals 15 residues. V shed 6 bases and J 6 bases; nucleotides not matched to a gene: 7. The chain's CDR3 is CAISPGTSGSREQYF. In DNA form, the CDR3 reads TGTGCCATCAGCCCCGGGACTAGCGGGAGTCGCGAGCAGTACTTC.

The V gene is TRBV29-1, the J gene TRBJ2-3, with TRBD2 identical over 9 bases. The CDR3 is 13 amino acids. V lost 7 bases and J lost 5; bases outside the gene matches: 7. Germline V gives CDR1 SQVTM, CDR2 ANQGSEA. The CDR3 region has the DNA TGCAGCGCCTTAGCGGGAGCAGTAGATACGCAGTATTTT. It codes for CSALAGAVDTQYF.

The chain employs TRBV6-1 and TRBJ2-1; 12 bases are shared with TRBD2. V shed 2 bases, J shed 6 bases, and the junction held 5 bases outside the gene matches. Per the germline V gene, CDR1 is MNHNS and CDR2 is SASEGT. This CDR3 has 16 amino acids. The CDR3 loop reads CASSEPSGRVINEQFF. DNA for the CDR3: TGTGCCAGCAGTGAACCTAGCGGGAGGGTGATCAATGAGCAGTTCTTC.

This clonotype was seen a handful of times. This chain links TRBV12-3 or TRBV12-4 with TRBJ2-7; 9 bases fit TRBD2. The CDR3 has 13 amino acids. The ends lost 6 bases at V and 6 bases at J; junction bases unmatched: 6. The CDR3 loop reads CASSPGLAPEQYF. CDR3 in DNA: TGTGCCAGCAGCCCGGGACTAGCCCCCGAGCAGTACTTC.

The chain has TRBV10-3 and TRBJ2-2; 8 bases are shared with TRBD1. With 7 bases clipped from V and 0 bases from J, the junction kept 4 bases outside the gene matches. The germline V gene has CDR1 ENHRY and CDR2 SYGVKD. CDR3 length: 15 amino acids. The CDR3 sequence: CAINPTGANTGELFF. In DNA, the CDR3 is TGTGCCATCAACCCGACAGGGGCGAACACCGGGGAGCTGTTTTTT.

This clonotype was detected only a few times. The chain links TRBV20-1 to TRBJ2-2; 8 positions agree with TRBD2. The CDR3 covers 15 residues. Unmatched junction bases numbered 5, after V lost 5 bases and J lost 0 bases. Germline V gene data show CDR1 as DFQATT and CDR2 as SNEGSKA (reference sequence). In DNA, the CDR3 is TGCAGTGCTCTAGCGGGCCCCGCGAACACCGGGGAGCTGTTTTTT. This sequence encodes CSALAGPANTGELFF.

This clonotype was detected only a few times. The gene calls are TRBV19 and TRBJ2-5; D might be TRBD2 (5 bases). The closer fit of TRBJ2-7 to the DNA end suggests the J call may be wrong. Germline CDR1 LNHDA, CDR2 SQIVND (reference sequence). The CDR3 covers 13 residues. The CDR3 DNA follows: TGTGCCAGTAGTATCCCGGGAATCCACGAGCAGTACTTC. This codes for CASSIPGIHEQYF.

V and J are TRBV29-1 and TRBJ1-5, with TRBD1 as a possible D gene (6 bases). V gave up 5 bases and J gave up 5 bases, with 13 bases separating them. The germline V gene encodes CDR1 SQVTM and CDR2 ANQGSEA. The CDR3 consists of 13 residues. The CDR3 spells CSVQGSFDQPQHF. The CDR3 bases are TGCAGCGTTCAGGGGTCGTTCGATCAGCCCCAGCATTTT.

This chain uses TRBV20-1 with TRBJ1-5; D is possibly TRBD1 (6 bases). Germline V gene sequence: CDR1 DFQATT, CDR2 SNEGSKA (reference sequence). Between the trimmed V and J ends, which lost 5 bases and 0 bases, there was a span of 11 bases. The CDR3 spans 14 residues. CDR3 sequence (DNA): TGCAGTGCTGCCCGGGACAATAGCAATCAGCCCCAGCATTTT. Protein sequence: CSAARDNSNQPQHF.

The sample holds many counts of this clonotype. The chain has TRBV15 and TRBJ2-2; D gene ambiguous. Germline CDR1 LNHNV, CDR2 YYDKDF (reference sequence). Trimming removed 3 bases at V and 4 bases at J, with 3 bases between. The CDR3 loop spans 12 amino acids. The CDR3 region has the DNA TGTGCCACCAGCAGTCTCACCGGGGAGCTGTTTTTT. Translating it yields CATSSLTGELFF.